This T cell receptor beta chain is drawn from a study of blood T cell repertoires in COVID-19. Study overall: Samples of COVID-19 (acute and convalescent) were obtained from the United States, Italy and Spain.

This table comes from immunoSEQ multiplex PCR, and its TCRdb copy is limited to in-frame clones, with some not included. The sample consists of hundreds of thousands of clones, approximately 90% of them appearing once. Symptom resolution, clearance, or two negative PCRs marked donors in Cohort 3 as recovered. The sequenced sample was PBMCs or T cells enriched from blood (not recorded which). The receptor's source is a man aged 35-49 years who had recovered from COVID-19.

The CDR3 spells CASSLGTSTDTQYF. CDR3 bases: TGTGCCAGCAGCTTAGGAACTAGCACAGATACGCAGTATTTT. The V gene is TRBV11-3, the J gene TRBJ2-3; D unresolved. Trimming removed 1 base at V and 0 bases at J, with 5 bases between. The CDR3 runs 14 residues. Looked up from germline, CDR1 is SGHNT and CDR2 is YENEEA.